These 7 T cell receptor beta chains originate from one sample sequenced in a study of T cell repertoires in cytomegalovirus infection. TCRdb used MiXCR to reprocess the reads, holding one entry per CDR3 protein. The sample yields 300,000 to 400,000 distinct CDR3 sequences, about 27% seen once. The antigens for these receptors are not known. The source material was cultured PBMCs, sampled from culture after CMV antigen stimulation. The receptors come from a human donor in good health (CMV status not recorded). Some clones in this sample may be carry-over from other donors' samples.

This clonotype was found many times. CDR3 sequence reads: CAISESGEYGYTF. The CDR3 region has the DNA TGTGCCATCAGTGAGTCGGGCGAATATGGCTACACCTTC. The chain recombines TRBV10-3 with TRBJ1-2; D call uncertain. V was pared by 0 bases and J by 5 bases, with 7 bases between. The CDR3 totals 13 residues. CDR1 is ENHRY and CDR2 is SYGVKD in the germline V gene.

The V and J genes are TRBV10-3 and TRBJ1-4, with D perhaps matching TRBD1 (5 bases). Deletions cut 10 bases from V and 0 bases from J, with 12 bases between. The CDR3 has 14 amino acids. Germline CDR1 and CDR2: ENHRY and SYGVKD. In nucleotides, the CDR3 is TGTGCCACCCGAGGGGCTGCAACTAATGAAAAACTGTTTTTT. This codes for CATRGAATNEKLFF.

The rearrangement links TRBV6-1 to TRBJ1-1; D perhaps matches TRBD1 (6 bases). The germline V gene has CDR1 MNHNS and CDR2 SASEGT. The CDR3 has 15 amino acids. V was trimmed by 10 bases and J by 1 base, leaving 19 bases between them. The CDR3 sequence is CATINGGRGNTEAFF. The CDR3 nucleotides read TGTGCCACTATCAACGGAGGCAGGGGGAACACTGAAGCTTTCTTT.

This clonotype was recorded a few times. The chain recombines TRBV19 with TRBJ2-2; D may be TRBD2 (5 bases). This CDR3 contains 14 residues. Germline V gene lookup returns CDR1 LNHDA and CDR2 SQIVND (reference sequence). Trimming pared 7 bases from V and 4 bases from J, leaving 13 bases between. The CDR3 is CASKSGRVTGELFF. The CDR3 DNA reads TGTGCCAGTAAGAGTGGGAGAGTCACCGGGGAGCTGTTTTTT.

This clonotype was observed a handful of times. The DNA for the CDR3 is TGTGCCAGCAGTCGACAGGAGATGAACACTGAAGCTTTCTTT. Amino acid sequence: CASSRQEMNTEAFF. The chain joins TRBV6-6 to TRBJ1-1; D perhaps matches TRBD1 (6 bases). Germline CDR1 and CDR2: MNHNY and SVGAGI (reference sequence). The CDR3 loop spans 14 amino acids. The V gene lost 5 bases and the J gene lost 0 bases, with 10 bases spanning the gap.

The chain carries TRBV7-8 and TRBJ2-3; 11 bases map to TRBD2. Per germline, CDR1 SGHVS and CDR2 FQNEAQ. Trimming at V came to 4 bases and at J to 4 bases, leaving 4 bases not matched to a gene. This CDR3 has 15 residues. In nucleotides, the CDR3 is TGTGCCAGCAGCTCCGGGACTAGCGGTTCAGATACGCAGTATTTT. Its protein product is CASSSGTSGSDTQYF.

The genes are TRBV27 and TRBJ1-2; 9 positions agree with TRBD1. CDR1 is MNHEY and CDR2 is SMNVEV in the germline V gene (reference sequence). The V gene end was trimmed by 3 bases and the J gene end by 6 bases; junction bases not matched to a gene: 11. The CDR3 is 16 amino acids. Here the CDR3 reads CASSFVYRDRENGYTF. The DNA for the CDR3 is TGTGCCAGCAGTTTCGTTTACCGGGACAGGGAGAATGGCTACACCTTC.